This paragraph covers one TCR beta chain sequence. There is no known antigen for this receptor. No base quality information exists; no much larger clone differs at one position. The CDR3 regions of human TCRbeta chains were analyzed by immunosequencing. On the authors' methods: Repertoire TCRs were matched against a reference library of SARS-CoV-2-specific TCRs generated with the MIRA antigen-specificity platform. Breadth was defined as the fraction of unique TCRs that were SARS-CoV-2-associated. Depth was defined as the fraction of total T cells that were SARS-CoV-2-associated. Using the MIRA data, each spike-specific TCR was assigned both to the spike region to which the TCR was reactive and to a CD4 or CD8 class. Log10-transformed breadth and depth values were compared by one-way ANOVA with Sidak's multiple comparisons tests. TCRdb provides this immuneACCESS table in a form limited to in-frame rearrangements. Some clones are lacking; in checked studies, under half of them reflect an unresolved V gene, and why the rest are absent is not known. Clonal size and the V and J genes are those of that table, whereas D and trimming came from the DNA. The sample data list roughly 95,000 clones, and 92% of these were observed just once. Roughly 3% of the sample goes to the ten largest clones.

The time point label of this sample denotes: about 28 days (+/-7) after the second vaccine dose. AZD1222 recipients given second doses at about 4 weeks or at about 12 weeks were pooled, since spike-specific TCR depth and breadth were not found to differ between the two schedules. Samples from vaccinated people were obtained from the UK trials COV001 and COV002, which included a single-blind randomized controlled phase 2/3 trial of AZD1222 (ChAdOx1 nCoV-19) in healthy adults. For TCRbeta chain sequencing, PBMC samples were collected from trial participants at day 0 and at day 28 after the second dose. The source of the sample is a study of T cell responses to AZD1222 COVID-19 vaccine (dated by TCRdb to the early 2020s). For context, the study as a whole: TCR sequencing was performed for roughly 250 trial participants, of whom roughly 200 were given two doses of AZD1222 and 26 were given two doses of MenACWY control vaccine. Enrollment into the trials was organized by age into subgroups of 18-55, 56-69 and 70-plus years, and those subgroups contained roughly 150, 30 and 60 TCR-sequenced participants, respectively.

The germline V and J ends show losses of 4 bases and 1 base respectively, and no gene match explains 5 bases of the junction. The CDR3 measures 16 amino acids from cysteine to phenylalanine. Only the CDR3 portion is preserved as DNA: 48 bases, with reading frame beginning at the first base. From a lookup of the germline V gene (reference sequence), CDR1 and CDR2 are LGHDT and YNNKEL. Study-level results and caveats: Conclusions about previously exposed vaccinees are limited because only five to seven AZD1222 recipients were SARS-CoV-2 seropositive at baseline. Because no day 14 peak-response samples were available, repertoires were characterized only after the peak T cell response. Most participants were white British and females outnumbered males, and the authors suggested that clonal diversity may have been underestimated. Vaccine-associated CD4 TCRs spanned the whole spike protein, with dominant responses in regions 160-218 and 743-854. The 56-69-year group was small, and its depth increase did not reach significance, likely because of low power. Reportedly, close to half of the unique spike-specific TCRs recognized epitopes lying outside the regions that are mutated in the B.1.351 and B.1.1.7 variants. After two AZD1222 doses, both the breadth and the depth of spike-specific TCRs were significantly higher than at day 0 and than in MenACWY recipients.

The specimen comprised peripheral blood, sampled 28 days after the second AZD1222 dose. This clonotype was obtained from an adult who received the AZD1222 COVID-19 vaccine. This chain joins TRBV3-1 (or the pseudogene TRBV3-2) to TRBJ1-3; a stretch of 9 junction bases matches TRBD1. The DNA sequence is as follows: TGTGCCAGCAGCCGACAGGGGGAGCTTTCTGGAAACACCATATATTTT. Translated, it gives CASSRQGELSGNTIYF.